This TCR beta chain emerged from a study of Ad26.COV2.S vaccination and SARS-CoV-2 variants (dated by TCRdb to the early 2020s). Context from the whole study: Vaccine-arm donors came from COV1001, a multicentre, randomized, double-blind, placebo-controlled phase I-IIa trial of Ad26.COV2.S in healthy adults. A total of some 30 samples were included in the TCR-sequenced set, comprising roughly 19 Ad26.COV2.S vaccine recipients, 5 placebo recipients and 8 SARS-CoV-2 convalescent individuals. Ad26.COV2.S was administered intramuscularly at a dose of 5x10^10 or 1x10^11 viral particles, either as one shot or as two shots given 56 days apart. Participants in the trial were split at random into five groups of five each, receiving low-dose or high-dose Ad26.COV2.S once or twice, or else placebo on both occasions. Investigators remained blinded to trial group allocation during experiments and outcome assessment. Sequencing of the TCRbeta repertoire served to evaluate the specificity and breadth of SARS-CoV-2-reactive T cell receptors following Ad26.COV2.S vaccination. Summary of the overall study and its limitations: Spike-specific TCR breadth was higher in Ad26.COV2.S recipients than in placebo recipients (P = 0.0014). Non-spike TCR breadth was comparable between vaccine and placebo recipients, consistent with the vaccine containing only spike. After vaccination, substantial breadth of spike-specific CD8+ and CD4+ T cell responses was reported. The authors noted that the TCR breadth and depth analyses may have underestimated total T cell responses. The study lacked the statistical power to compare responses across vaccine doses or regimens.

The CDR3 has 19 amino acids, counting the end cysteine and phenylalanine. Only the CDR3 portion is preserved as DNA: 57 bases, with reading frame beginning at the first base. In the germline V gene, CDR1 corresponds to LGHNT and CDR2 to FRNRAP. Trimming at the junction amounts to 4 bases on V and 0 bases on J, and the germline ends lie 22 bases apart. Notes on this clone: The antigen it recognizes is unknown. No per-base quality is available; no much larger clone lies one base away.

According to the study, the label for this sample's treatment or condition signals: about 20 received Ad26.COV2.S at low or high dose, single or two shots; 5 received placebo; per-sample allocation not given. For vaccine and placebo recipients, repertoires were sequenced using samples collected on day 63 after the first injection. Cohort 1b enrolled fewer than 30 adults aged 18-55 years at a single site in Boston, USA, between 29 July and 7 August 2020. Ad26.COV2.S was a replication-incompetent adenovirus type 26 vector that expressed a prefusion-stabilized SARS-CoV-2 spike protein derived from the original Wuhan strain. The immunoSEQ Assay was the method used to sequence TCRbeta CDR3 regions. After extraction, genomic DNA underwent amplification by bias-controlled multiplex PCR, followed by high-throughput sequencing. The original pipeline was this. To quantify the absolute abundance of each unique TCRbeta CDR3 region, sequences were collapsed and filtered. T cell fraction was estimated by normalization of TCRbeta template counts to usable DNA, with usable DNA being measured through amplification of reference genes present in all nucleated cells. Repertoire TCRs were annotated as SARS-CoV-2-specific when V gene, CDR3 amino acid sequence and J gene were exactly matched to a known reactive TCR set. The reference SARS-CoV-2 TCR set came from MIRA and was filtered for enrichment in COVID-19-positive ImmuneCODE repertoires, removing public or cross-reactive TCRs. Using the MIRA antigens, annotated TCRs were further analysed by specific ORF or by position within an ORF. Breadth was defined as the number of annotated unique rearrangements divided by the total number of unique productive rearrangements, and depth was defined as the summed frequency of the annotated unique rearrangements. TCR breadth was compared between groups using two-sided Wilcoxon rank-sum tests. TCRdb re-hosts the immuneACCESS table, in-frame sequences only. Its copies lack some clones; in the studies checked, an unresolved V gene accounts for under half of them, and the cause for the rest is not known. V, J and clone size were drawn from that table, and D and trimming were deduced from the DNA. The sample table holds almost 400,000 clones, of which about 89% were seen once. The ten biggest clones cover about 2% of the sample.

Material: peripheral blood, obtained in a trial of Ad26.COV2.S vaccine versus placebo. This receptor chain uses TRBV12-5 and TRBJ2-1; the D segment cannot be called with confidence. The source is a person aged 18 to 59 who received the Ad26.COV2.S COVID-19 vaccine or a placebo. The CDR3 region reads CASGSFVDGVVGSYNEQFF. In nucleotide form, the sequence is TGTGCTAGTGGTTCCTTCGTAGATGGGGTGGTTGGCTCCTACAATGAGCAGTTCTTC. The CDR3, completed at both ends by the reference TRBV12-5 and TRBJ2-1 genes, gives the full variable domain DARVTQTPRHKVTEMGQEVTMRCQPILGHNTVFWYRQTMMQGLELLAYFRNRAPLDDSGMPKDRFSAEMPDATLATLKIQPSEPRDSAVYFCASGSFVDGVVGSYNEQFFGPGTRLTVL.